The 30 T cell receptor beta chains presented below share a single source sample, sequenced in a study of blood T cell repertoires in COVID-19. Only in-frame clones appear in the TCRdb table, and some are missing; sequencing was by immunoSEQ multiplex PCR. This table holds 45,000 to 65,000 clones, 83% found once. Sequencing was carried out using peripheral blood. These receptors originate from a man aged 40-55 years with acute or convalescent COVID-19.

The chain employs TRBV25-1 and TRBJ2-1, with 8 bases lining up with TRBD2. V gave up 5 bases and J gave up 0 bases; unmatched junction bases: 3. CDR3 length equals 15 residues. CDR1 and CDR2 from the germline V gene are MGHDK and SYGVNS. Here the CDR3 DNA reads TGTGCCAGCAGTAAGCGGGAGACCTCCTACAATGAGCAGTTCTTC. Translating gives CASSKRETSYNEQFF.

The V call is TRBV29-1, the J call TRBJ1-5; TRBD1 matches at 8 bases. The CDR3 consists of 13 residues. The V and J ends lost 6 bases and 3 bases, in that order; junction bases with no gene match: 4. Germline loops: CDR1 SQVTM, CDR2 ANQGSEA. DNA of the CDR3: TGCAGCGTACGGACAGGGTACAATCAGCCCCAGCATTTT. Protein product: CSVRTGYNQPQHF. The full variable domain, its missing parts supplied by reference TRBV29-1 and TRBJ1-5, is SAVISQKPSRDICQRGTSLTIQCQVDSQVTMMFWYRQQPGQSLTLIATANQGSEATYESGFVIDKFPISRPNLTFSTLTVSNMSPEDSSIYLCSVRTGYNQPQHFGDGTRLSIL.

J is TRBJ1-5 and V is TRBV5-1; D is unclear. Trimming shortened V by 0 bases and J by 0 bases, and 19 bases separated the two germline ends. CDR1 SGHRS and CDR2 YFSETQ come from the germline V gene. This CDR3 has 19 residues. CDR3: CASSLVLQNSYHSNQPQHF. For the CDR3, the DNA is TGCGCCAGCAGCTTGGTTCTCCAGAACAGCTATCATAGCAATCAGCCCCAGCATTTT.

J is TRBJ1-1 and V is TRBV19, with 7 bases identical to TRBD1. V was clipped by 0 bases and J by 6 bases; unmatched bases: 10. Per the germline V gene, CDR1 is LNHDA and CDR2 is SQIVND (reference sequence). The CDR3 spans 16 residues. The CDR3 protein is CASSIDGANRGSEAFF. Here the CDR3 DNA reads TGTGCCAGTAGTATAGATGGGGCCAACAGGGGCTCTGAAGCTTTCTTT.

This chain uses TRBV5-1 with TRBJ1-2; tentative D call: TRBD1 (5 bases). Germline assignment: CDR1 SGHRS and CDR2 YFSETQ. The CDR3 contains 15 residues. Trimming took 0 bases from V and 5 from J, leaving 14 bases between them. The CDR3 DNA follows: TGCGCCAGCAGCTTGGATGTGGGGCGAGGTTATGGCTACACCTTC. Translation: CASSLDVGRGYGYTF.

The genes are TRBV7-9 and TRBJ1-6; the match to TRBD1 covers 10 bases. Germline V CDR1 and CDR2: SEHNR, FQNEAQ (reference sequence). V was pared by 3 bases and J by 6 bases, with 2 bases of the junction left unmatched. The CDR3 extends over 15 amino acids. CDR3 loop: CASSFGTGVNSPLHF. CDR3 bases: TGTGCCAGCAGCTTCGGGACAGGGGTTAATTCACCCCTCCACTTT.

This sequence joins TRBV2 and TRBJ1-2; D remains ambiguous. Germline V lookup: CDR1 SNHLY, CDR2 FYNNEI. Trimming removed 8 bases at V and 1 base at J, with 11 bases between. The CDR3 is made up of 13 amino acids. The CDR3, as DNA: TGTGCCAGCGACGTGGGCAATAACTATGGCTACACCTTC. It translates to CASDVGNNYGYTF.

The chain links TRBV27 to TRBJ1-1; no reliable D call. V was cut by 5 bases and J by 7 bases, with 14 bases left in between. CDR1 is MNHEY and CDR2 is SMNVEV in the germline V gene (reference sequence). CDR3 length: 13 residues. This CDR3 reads CASSLLPPLEAFF. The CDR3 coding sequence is TGTGCCAGCAGTCTCCTGCCCCCACTTGAAGCTTTCTTT.

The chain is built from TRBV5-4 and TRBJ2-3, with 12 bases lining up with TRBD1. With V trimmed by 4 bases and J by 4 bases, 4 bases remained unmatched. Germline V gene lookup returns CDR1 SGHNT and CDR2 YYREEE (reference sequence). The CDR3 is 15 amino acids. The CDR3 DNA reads TGTGCCAGCAGCCCGGGGACAGGGGGCCCAGATACGCAGTATTTT. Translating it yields CASSPGTGGPDTQYF.

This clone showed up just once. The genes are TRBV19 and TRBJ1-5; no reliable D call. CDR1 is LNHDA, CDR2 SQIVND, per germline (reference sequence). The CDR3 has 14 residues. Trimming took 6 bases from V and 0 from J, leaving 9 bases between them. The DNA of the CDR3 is TGTGCCAGTAGAAACACAGATAGCAATCAGCCCCAGCATTTT. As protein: CASRNTDSNQPQHF.

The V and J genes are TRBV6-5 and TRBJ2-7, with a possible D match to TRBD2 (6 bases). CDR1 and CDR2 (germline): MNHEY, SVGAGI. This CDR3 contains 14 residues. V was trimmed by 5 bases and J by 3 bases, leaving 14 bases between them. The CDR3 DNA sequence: TGTGCCAGCAGTCCTCCAAAGGGAGGCTACGAGCAGTACGTC. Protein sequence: CASSPPKGGYEQYV.

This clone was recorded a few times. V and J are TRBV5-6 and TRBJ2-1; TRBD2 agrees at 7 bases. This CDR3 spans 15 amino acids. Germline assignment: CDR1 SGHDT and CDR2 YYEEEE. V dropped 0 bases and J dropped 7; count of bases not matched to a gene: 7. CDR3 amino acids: CASSLVPGGMNEQFF. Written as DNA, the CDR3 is TGTGCCAGCAGCTTGGTACCCGGGGGGATGAATGAGCAGTTCTTC. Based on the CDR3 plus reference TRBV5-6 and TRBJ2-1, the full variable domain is DAGVTQSPTHLIKTRGQQVTLRCSPKSGHDTVSWYQQALGQGPQFIFQYYEEEERQRGNFPDRFSGHQFPNYSSELNVNALLLGDSALYLCASSLVPGGMNEQFFGPGTRLTVL.

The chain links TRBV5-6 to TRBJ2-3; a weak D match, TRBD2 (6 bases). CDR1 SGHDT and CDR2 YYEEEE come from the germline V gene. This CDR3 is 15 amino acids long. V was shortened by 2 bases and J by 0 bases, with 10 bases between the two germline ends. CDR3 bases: TGTGCCAGCAGCTTTGGGGGGATAAGCACAGATACGCAGTATTTT. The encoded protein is CASSFGGISTDTQYF. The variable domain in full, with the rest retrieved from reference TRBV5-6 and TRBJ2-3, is DAGVTQSPTHLIKTRGQQVTLRCSPKSGHDTVSWYQQALGQGPQFIFQYYEEEERQRGNFPDRFSGHQFPNYSSELNVNALLLGDSALYLCASSFGGISTDTQYFGPGTRLTVL.

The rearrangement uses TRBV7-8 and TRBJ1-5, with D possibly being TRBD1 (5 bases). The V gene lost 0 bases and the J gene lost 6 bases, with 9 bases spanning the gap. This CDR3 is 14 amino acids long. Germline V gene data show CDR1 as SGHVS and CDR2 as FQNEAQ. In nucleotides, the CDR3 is TGTGCCAGCAGCTTAGCTAGCCAGGGTCAGCCCCAGCATTTT. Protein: CASSLASQGQPQHF.

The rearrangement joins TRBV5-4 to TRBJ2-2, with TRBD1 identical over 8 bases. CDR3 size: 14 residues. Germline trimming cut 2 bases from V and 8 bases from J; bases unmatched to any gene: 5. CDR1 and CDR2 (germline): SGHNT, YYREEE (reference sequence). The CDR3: CASSFRGPTGELFF. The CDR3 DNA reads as TGTGCCAGCAGCTTCAGGGGGCCTACTGGGGAGCTGTTTTTT.

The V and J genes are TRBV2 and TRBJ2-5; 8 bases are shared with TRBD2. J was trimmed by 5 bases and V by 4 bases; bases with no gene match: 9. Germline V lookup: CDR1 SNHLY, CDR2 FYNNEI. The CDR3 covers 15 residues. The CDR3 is CASSGGGIAGETQYF. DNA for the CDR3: TGTGCCAGCAGTGGTGGAGGTATAGCGGGGGAGACCCAGTACTTC.

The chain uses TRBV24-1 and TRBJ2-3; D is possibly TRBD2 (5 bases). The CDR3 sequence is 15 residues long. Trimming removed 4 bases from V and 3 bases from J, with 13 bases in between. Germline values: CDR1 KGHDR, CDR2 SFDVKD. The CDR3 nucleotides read TGTGCCACCAGTGACCCGAGGGTCCGGACAGATACGCAGTATTTT. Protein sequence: CATSDPRVRTDTQYF.

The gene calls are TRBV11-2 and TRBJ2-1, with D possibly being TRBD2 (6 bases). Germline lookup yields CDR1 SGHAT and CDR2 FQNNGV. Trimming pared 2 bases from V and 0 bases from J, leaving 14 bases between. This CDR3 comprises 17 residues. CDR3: CASSLSPGLSSYNEQFF. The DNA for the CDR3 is TGTGCCAGCAGCTTAAGTCCGGGACTTAGCTCCTACAATGAGCAGTTCTTC.

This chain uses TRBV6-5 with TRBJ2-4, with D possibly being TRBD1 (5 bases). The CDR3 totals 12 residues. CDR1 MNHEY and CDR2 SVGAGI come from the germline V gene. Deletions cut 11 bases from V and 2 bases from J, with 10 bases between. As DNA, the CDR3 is TGTGCCGTCAAGGGGTCCAAAAACATTCAGTACTTC. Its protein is CAVKGSKNIQYF.

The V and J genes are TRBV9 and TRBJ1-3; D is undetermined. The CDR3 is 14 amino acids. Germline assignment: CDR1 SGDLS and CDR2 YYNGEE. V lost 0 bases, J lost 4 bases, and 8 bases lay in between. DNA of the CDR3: TGTGCCAGCAGCGTAGAGCTCGCGGGAAACACCATATATTTT. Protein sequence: CASSVELAGNTIYF.

The CDR3 region has the DNA TGCGCCAGCAGCCAAGATCGCAGCACAGGAGTCTATGGCTACACCTTC. Its translation: CASSQDRSTGVYGYTF. The chain employs TRBV4-1 and TRBJ1-2, with D possibly TRBD1 on 5 matching bases. Between the trimmed V and J ends, which lost 0 bases and 4 bases, there was a span of 15 bases. The CDR3 has 16 residues. Germline V gene data show CDR1 as MGHRA and CDR2 as YSYEKL.

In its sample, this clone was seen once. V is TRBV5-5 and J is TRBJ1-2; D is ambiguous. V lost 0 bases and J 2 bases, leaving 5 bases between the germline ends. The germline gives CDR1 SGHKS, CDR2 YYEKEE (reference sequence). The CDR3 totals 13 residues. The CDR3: CASSLGRNYGYTF. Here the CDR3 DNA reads TGTGCCAGCAGCTTGGGCAGGAACTATGGCTACACCTTC.

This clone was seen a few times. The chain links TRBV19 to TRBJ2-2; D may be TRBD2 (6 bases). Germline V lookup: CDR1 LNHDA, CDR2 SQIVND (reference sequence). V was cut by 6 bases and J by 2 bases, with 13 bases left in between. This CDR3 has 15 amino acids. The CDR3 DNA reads TGTGCCAGTAGAGCTAAGGGACTTAACACCGGGGAGCTGTTTTTT. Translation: CASRAKGLNTGELFF. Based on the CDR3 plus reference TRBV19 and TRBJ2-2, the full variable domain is DGGITQSPKYLFRKEGQNVTLSCEQNLNHDAMYWYRQDPGQGLRLIYYSQIVNDFQKGDIAEGYSVSREKKESFPLTVTSAQKNPTAFYLCASRAKGLNTGELFFGEGSRLTVL.

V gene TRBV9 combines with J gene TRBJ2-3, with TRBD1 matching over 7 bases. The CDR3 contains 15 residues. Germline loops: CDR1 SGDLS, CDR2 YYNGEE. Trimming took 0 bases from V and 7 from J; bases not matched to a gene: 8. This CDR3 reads CASSVATGRSNTQYF. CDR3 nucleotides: TGTGCCAGCAGCGTAGCGACAGGGCGGTCGAATACGCAGTATTTT.

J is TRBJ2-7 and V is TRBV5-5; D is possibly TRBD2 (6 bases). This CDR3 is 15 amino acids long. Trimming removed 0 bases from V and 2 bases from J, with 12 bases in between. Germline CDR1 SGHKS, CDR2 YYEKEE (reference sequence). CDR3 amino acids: CASSLASGGPYEQYV. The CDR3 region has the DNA TGTGCCAGCAGCTTGGCCTCTGGAGGGCCCTACGAGCAGTACGTC.

In DNA form, the CDR3 reads TGTGCCAGCAGCTTAGATTACACAGATACGCAGTATTTT. Translated: CASSLDYTDTQYF. The J gene is TRBJ2-3, the V gene TRBV11-2; no clear D gene. Germline values: CDR1 SGHAT, CDR2 FQNNGV. V was cut by 0 bases and J by 2 bases, with 3 bases left in between. This CDR3 is 13 amino acids long. Supplemented by reference TRBV11-2 and TRBJ2-3, the full variable domain reads EAGVAQSPRYKIIEKRQSVAFWCNPISGHATLYWYQQILGQGPKLLIQFQNNGVVDDSQLPKDRFSAERLKGVDSTLKIQPAKLEDSAVYLCASSLDYTDTQYFGPGTRLTVL.

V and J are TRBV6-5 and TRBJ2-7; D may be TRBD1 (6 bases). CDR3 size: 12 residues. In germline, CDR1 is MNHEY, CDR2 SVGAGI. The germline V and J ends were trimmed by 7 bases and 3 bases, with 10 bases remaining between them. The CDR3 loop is CASKRDNYEQYF. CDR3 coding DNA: TGTGCCAGCAAACGGGACAACTACGAGCAGTACTTC.

CDR3 nucleotides: TGTGCCAGCAGCTTAGATCGGGGGACAGATACGCAGTATTTT. Its protein product is CASSLDRGTDTQYF. The chain is built from TRBV11-2 and TRBJ2-3; possible D gene TRBD2, 6 bases. This CDR3 has 14 residues. Trimming took 0 bases from V and 3 from J, leaving 7 bases between them. Germline loops: CDR1 SGHAT, CDR2 FQNNGV.

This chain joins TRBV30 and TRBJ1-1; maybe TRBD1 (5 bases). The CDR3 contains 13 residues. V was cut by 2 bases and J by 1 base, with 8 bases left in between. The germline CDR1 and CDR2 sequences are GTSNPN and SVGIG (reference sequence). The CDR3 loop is CAWSKQANTEAFF. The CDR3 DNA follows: TGTGCCTGGAGTAAACAGGCGAACACTGAAGCTTTCTTT.

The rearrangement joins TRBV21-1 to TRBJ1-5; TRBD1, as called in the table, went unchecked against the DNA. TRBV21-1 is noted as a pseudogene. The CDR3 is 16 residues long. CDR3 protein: CASSTTGKRRNQPQHF. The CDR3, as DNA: TGTGCCAGCAGCACCACAGGGAAGAGAAGAAATCAGCCCCAGCATTTT.